This TCR beta chain stems from a study of shared clonotypes between healthy human individuals. About the research overall: The donors, two women and three men, were aged 18 to 49.

For this clone: The antigen remains unidentified.

Trimming left V 7 bases short and J 1 base short, with 15 bases between. The CDR3 contains 15 residues. Germline CDR1 reads MDHEN; CDR2 reads SYDVKM. The study's findings and limits: The genetic and exposure-history diversity represented was limited by few donors.

Researchers ran the assay at a deep level. Original processing methods: ImmunoSEQ output lacked quality scores and full-length reads, limiting matched filtering. Libraries were prepared by immunoSEQ multiplex PCR; TCRdb keeps only in-frame clonotypes and omits some of them. That table supplies the V and J calls and clone size; D and trimming were determined from the DNA. The sample yields about 2.4 million clones, 80% to 95% seen once. The sequencing sample was made of naive CD4+ T cells from PBMCs. Subset in this sample: CD45RA+ positively selected. This clonotype was obtained from a man aged 18 to 29 in good health. Some clones in this sample may be carry-over from other donors' samples. This sequence joins TRBV28 and TRBJ2-3; D not resolved. The CDR3 sequence is CASTRANLGTDTQYF. Here the CDR3 DNA reads TGTGCCAGCACCAGAGCGAATCTTGGCACAGATACGCAGTATTTT.